The T cell receptor beta chain described here comes from a study of blood T cell repertoires in COVID-19 (dated by TCRdb to the early 2020s). A note on the overall study: ImmuneRACE Cohort 3 recovered participants were defined by two consecutive negative NP/OP PCR tests, healthcare professional clearance, or symptom resolution. The material from the prospective study consisted of cDNA or gDNA derived from T cells, B-cell-depleted T cells, or PBMCs. Where available, HLA class I and class II types were obtained from metadata supplied by the sample provider rather than from assay-based typing. Deeply sampled blood TCRbeta repertoires from subjects exposed to, actively infected with, or recovered from COVID-19 were included in the dataset. The collaborator samples originated in the United States, Italy and Spain and spanned the acute and convalescent phases of COVID-19. The sample metadata nearly always contained a de-identified subject ID, COVID-19 status, age in years and sex. Samples were obtained from the ongoing ImmuneRACE study (first 160 participants) and from 1,254 subjects provided by 6 global collaborators. The repertoires were released in a freely available public database intended as a resource for research on the immune response to SARS-CoV-2.

Concerning this clone itself: No cognate antigen has been identified for it. Base qualities are not recorded, but no much larger clone differs from it by a single base.

TCRbeta CDR3 regions were amplified from genomic DNA using the immunoSEQ Assay, a bias-controlled multiplex PCR. In the original analysis: Within the assay, amplification of reference gene primers was used to estimate how many nucleated cells each sample contained. To quantify the absolute abundance of each unique TCRbeta CDR3 rearrangement, sequence reads were collapsed and filtered. For each sample, productive Simpson clonality was calculated as the square root of Simpson's diversity index across productive rearrangements. TCRdb stores this immuneACCESS table with in-frame sequences only. Part of the clones is absent; in the studies checked, under half of the shortfall reflects unresolved V genes, and no reason is known for the rest. From that table come the V and J calls and clone size; the DNA was used to work out D and trimming. The sample table shows 150,000 to 200,000 clones, and approximately 90% are seen once. The top ten clones comprise around 23% of the sample.

Cut back by 5 bases and 0 bases, the V and J ends lie 14 bases apart. Based on the germline V gene, the CDR1 and CDR2 sequences are SGHNT and YENEEA. Counted from cysteine to phenylalanine, this CDR3 has 16 amino acids. Just the 48-base CDR3 DNA is kept, in frame starting at base 1. Summary of the overall study and its limitations: How much clinical and demographic metadata was included differed by source and by participant, and the metadata was provided uncurated.

Enrolling through a virtual design, the prospective study's participants ranged in age from about 18 to 89 years and lived across roughly 24 United States geographic areas. In the prospective study, participants were assigned to cohorts based on the clinical history participants reported in a screening survey and a study questionnaire. Mobile phlebotomists in the prospective study collected whole blood, serum and a nasopharyngeal or oropharyngeal swab from every participant. Prospective study participants could optionally give additional blood draws and questionnaires over an approximately two-month period. Blood samples from the prospective study were shipped frozen or at room temperature prior to DNA extraction.

The source material was PBMCs or T cells enriched from blood (not recorded which). Here the chain combines TRBV11-3 and TRBJ2-1; the D gene remains uncertain. This TCR was sampled from a woman aged 35 to 49 in a cohort exposed to, infected with or recovered from COVID-19 (not recorded which). The DNA is as follows: TGTGCCAGCAGCCCCCGCGGCACGAGCTCCTACAATGAGCAGTTCTTC. It translates as CASSPRGTSSYNEQFF.